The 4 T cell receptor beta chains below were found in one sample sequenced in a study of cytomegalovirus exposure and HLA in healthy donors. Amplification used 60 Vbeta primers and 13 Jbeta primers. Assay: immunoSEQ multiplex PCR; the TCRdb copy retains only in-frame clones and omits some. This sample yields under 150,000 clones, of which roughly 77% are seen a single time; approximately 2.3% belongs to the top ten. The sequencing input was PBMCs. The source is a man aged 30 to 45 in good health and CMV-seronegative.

The DNA for the CDR3 is TGTGCCAGTAGTATGGCGCAGGGGCTCGATCAGCCCCAGCATTTT. As protein: CASSMAQGLDQPQHF. The chain has TRBV19 and TRBJ1-5; a possible D gene is TRBD1 (6 bases). The CDR3 covers 15 residues. Per germline, CDR1 LNHDA and CDR2 SQIVND (reference sequence). V was trimmed by 3 bases and J by 5 bases, leaving 14 bases between them.

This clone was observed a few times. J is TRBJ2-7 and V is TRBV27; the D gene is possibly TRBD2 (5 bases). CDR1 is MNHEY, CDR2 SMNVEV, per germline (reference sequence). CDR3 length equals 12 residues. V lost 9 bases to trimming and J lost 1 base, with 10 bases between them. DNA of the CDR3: TGTGCCAGTTTTAGCGTTTCCTACGAGCAGTACTTC. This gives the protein CASFSVSYEQYF.

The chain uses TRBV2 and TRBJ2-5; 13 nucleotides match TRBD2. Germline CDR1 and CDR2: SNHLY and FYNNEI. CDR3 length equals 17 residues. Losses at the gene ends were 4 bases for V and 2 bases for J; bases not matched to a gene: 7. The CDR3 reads CASSGPRLAGGQETQYF. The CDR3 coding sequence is TGTGCCAGCAGTGGGCCTAGACTAGCGGGAGGACAAGAGACCCAGTACTTC.

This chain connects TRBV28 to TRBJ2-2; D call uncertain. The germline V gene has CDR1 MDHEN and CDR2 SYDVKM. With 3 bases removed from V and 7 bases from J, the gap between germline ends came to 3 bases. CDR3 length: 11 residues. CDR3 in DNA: TGTGCCAGCAGTTTCTTCGGGGAGCTGTTTTTT. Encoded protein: CASSFFGELFF.